This entry lists 16 T cell receptor beta chains sequenced from one sample in a study of T-cell memory formation after mild COVID-19. From the 5' RACE reads, TCRdb called clonotypes with MiXCR, one entry per CDR3 protein. The data contain 250,000 to 350,000 distinct CDR3 sequences, 15% to 20% of them seen just once; the ten biggest clones take up around 23%. Sequencing used PBMCs or a T cell subset sorted from them (not recorded which). The origin of the receptors is a man aged 18 to 30 who had mild COVID-19 (a few samples of this study predate the infection). Cell type and time point are not known.

The J gene is TRBJ2-3, the V gene TRBV6-6, with D perhaps matching TRBD1 or TRBD2 (6 bases each). This CDR3 has 14 residues. Germline CDR1 and CDR2: MNHNY and SVGAGI (reference sequence). V gave up 7 bases and J gave up 0 bases, with 11 bases separating them. As DNA, the CDR3 is TGTGCCAGCATCTGGGGGGCCAGCACAGATACGCAGTATTTT. Its protein is CASIWGASTDTQYF.

Here the CDR3 DNA reads TGCAGTGCTACCAACCCCGTAGGACAGGGGAGTCTATCTAACTATGGCTACACCTTC. Its protein product is CSATNPVGQGSLSNYGYTF. V and J are TRBV20-1 and TRBJ1-2; 9 bases are a match to TRBD1. The germline V gene has CDR1 DFQATT and CDR2 SNEGSKA (reference sequence). V trimming: 4 bases; J trimming: 0 bases; junction bases outside the gene matches: 18. The CDR3 is made up of 19 amino acids.

This clonotype has a handful of counts. The V and J genes are TRBV18 and TRBJ2-3; D may be TRBD2 (5 bases). With 5 bases removed from V and 4 bases from J, the gap between germline ends came to 10 bases. The germline CDR1 and CDR2 sequences are KGHSH and LQKENI. This CDR3 has 13 amino acids. The CDR3 is CASSWTRADTQYF. CDR3 coding DNA: TGTGCCAGCTCATGGACGCGGGCAGATACGCAGTATTTT.

This clonotype was observed a few times. The J gene is TRBJ1-2, the V gene TRBV5-5, with D possibly being TRBD1 (5 bases). CDR1 is SGHKS, CDR2 YYEKEE, per germline (reference sequence). The CDR3 has 14 residues. V was cut by 5 bases and J by 4 bases, with 15 bases left in between. As DNA, the CDR3 is TGTGCCAGCAGGTATCCCGGGACGGCCTATGGCTACACCTTC. Translating it yields CASRYPGTAYGYTF.

This clonotype was observed at least ten times. This rearrangement joins TRBV4-3 to TRBJ1-2; 7 positions agree with TRBD1. The CDR3 extends over 14 amino acids. The ends lost 0 bases at V and 8 bases at J; junction bases unmatched: 6. Germline CDR1 and CDR2: LGHNA and YSLEER. The CDR3 DNA reads as TGCGCCAGCAGCCAAGATGAGGGGGCGCGGGGCTACACCTTC. It yields the protein CASSQDEGARGYTF.

This clonotype was counted a few times. The gene calls are TRBV5-1 and TRBJ2-4; D gene uncertain. Trimming shortened V by 0 bases and J by 0 bases, and 10 bases separated the two germline ends. CDR1 and CDR2 from the germline V gene are SGHRS and YFSETQ. CDR3 length: 16 amino acids. Here the CDR3 reads CASSLAFTVAKNIQYF. CDR3 coding DNA: TGCGCCAGCAGCTTGGCCTTTACGGTAGCCAAAAACATTCAGTACTTC.

J is TRBJ2-2 and V is TRBV21-1; the table's D call, TRBD1, has no DNA check behind it. TRBV21-1 is classified as a pseudogene. The CDR3 covers 16 residues. For the CDR3, the DNA is TGTGCCAGCAGCAACCCGGACAGAGGGGGGACCGGGGAGCTGTTTTTT. Translation gives CASSNPDRGGTGELFF.

This clonotype was counted only a few times. The chain recombines TRBV7-9 with TRBJ2-7, with 8 bases that match TRBD2. The CDR3 is 13 amino acids. The J segment lost 6 bases and the V segment lost 5 bases, leaving 6 bases of the junction unmatched. CDR1 is SEHNR and CDR2 is FQNEAQ in the germline V gene (reference sequence). CDR3 region: CASSPGGAFEQYV. The DNA of the CDR3 is TGTGCCAGCAGCCCGGGGGGGGCGTTCGAGCAGTACGTC.

In this sample, this clonotype turned up many times. The V call is TRBV7-2, the J call TRBJ2-5; D not certain. With 3 bases removed from V and 5 bases from J, the gap between germline ends came to 10 bases. CDR1 SGHTA and CDR2 FQGNSA come from the germline V gene. The CDR3 consists of 13 residues. The CDR3 DNA follows: TGTGCCAGCAGCTTCGTGGTTTGGGAGACCCAGTACTTC. It specifies CASSFVVWETQYF.

This clonotype turned up a few times. The genes are TRBV7-9 and TRBJ1-1; 12 nucleotides line up with TRBD1. This CDR3 is 16 amino acids long. The germline V gene encodes CDR1 SEHNR and CDR2 FQNEAQ (reference sequence). The junction had 9 bases not matched to a gene; V was cut back by 4 bases and J by 6 bases. The CDR3 sequence is CASSSPGQGARAEAFF. CDR3 in DNA: TGTGCCAGCAGCTCCCCGGGACAGGGGGCGAGGGCTGAAGCTTTCTTT.

CDR3 DNA: TGTGCCAGCAGCTTATATAATGACAATGAGCAGTTCTTC. Its translation is CASSLYNDNEQFF. The chain combines TRBV7-2 with TRBJ2-1, with D unresolved. V lost 2 bases, J lost 5 bases, and 7 bases lay in between. Germline CDR1 SGHTA, CDR2 FQGNSA. The CDR3 runs 13 residues.

This clonotype was counted only a few times. The chain employs TRBV6-2 or TRBV6-3 and TRBJ1-1, with unresolved D. CDR1 and CDR2 from the germline V gene are MNHEY and SVGEGT. The CDR3 runs to 15 residues. The V gene lost 2 bases and the J gene lost 1 base, with 11 bases spanning the gap. The CDR3 DNA reads as TGTGCCAGCAGTTACAATCTAGGCAGGAACACTGAAGCTTTCTTT. Amino acids: CASSYNLGRNTEAFF.

This clonotype was counted between two and nine times. The chain has TRBV5-1 and TRBJ2-7; no firm D call. Germline V lookup: CDR1 SGHRS, CDR2 YFSETQ. CDR3 length: 13 residues. Trimming removed 4 bases at V and 3 bases at J, with 11 bases between. CDR3 nucleotides: TGCGCCAGCAGCCCCTTTCCTGACTACGAGCAGTACGTC. Translating gives CASSPFPDYEQYV.

The chain couples TRBV2 to TRBJ1-6; no clear D. The length of the CDR3 is 13 residues. Looked up from germline, CDR1 is SNHLY and CDR2 is FYNNEI. Deletions cut 2 bases from V and 3 bases from J, with 2 bases between. CDR3 region: CASSEFYNSPLHF. Written as DNA, the CDR3 is TGTGCCAGCAGTGAATTCTATAATTCACCCCTCCACTTT. Based on the CDR3 plus reference TRBV2 and TRBJ1-6, the full variable domain is EPEVTQTPSHQVTQMGQEVILRCVPISNHLYFYWYRQILGQKVEFLVSFYNNEISEKSEIFDDQFSVERPDGSNFTLKIRSTKLEDSAMYFCASSEFYNSPLHFGNGTRLTVT.

The chain is built from TRBV4-2 and TRBJ2-1; 9 bases fit TRBD1. There are 15 residues in the CDR3. V gave up 1 base and J gave up 6 bases; unmatched junction bases: 4. Germline values: CDR1 LGHNA, CDR2 YNFKEQ. For the CDR3, the DNA is TGTGCCAGCAGCCAAGGACAGGGGGACCTCAATGAGCAGTTCTTC. Translation gives CASSQGQGDLNEQFF.

This chain connects TRBV6-5 to TRBJ1-1; tentative D call: TRBD1 (6 bases). This CDR3 is built from 14 residues. The germline gives CDR1 MNHEY, CDR2 SVGAGI. Trimming removed 7 bases at V and 7 bases at J, with 19 bases between. The CDR3 loop is CASTDGGGTFEAFF. CDR3 sequence (DNA): TGTGCCAGCACCGACGGGGGGGGGACATTTGAAGCTTTCTTT.